These 8 T cell receptor beta chains came from one sample sequenced in a study of CXCR3-negative and CXCR3-positive naive CD8 T cells. Antigens of these TCRs are unknown. UMI labels and 5' RACE were used to prepare the TRB cDNA libraries. No DNA is given; TCRdb re-called the 5' RACE reads and lists each CDR3 protein once. Its listing shows nearly 110,000 distinct CDR3 sequences. Study results and limitations: CXCR3-expressing naive cells carried TRB CDR3s more hydrophobic than those of CXCR3-negative naive cells.

The sample taken for sequencing was naive CXCR3+ CD8+ T cells from blood. The subset was: CD45RO-CCR7+CD27+CD95- naive CD8+ T cells expressing CXCR3 (TNR3+). The receptor source for this set is a human donor in good health. Some clones in this sample may be carry-over from other donors' samples.

This chain joins TRBV12-3 or TRBV12-4 and TRBJ1-1. This CDR3 contains 13 residues. The CDR3 loop reads CASSPSRVTEAFF.

The J gene is TRBJ2-6, the V gene TRBV5-1. Germline CDR1 reads SGHRS; CDR2 reads YFSETQ. This CDR3 region has 17 residues. The chain's CDR3 is CASSGRTPTSGANVLTF.

The chain links TRBV6-6 to TRBJ2-5; the D gene TCRdb calls, TRBD1, cannot be checked with no DNA. The germline CDR1 and CDR2 sequences are MNHNY and SVGAGI (reference sequence). This CDR3 is 14 amino acids long. The CDR3 reads CASSYSAEQGTQYF.

The V and J genes are TRBV7-9 and TRBJ1-1. CDR3 size: 16 residues. The V gene's germline CDR1 is SEHNR and CDR2 FQNEAQ (reference sequence). CDR3 loop: CASSFPTGPSDSEAFF.

The CDR3: CASSSMQTLVDTIYF. This chain uses TRBV7-9 with TRBJ1-3. The CDR3 runs 15 residues. Germline assignment: CDR1 SEHNR and CDR2 FQNEAQ (reference sequence).

The chain carries TRBV2 and TRBJ2-5; the D gene TCRdb calls, TRBD2, cannot be checked with no DNA. Germline lookup yields CDR1 SNHLY and CDR2 FYNNEI. The CDR3 runs to 15 residues. The CDR3 spells CASSEAYRGQETQYF.

This sequence joins TRBV6-6 and TRBJ2-5; TCRdb gives TRBD1 as the D gene, but with no DNA this cannot be confirmed. The CDR3 runs 15 residues. CDR1 is MNHNY and CDR2 is SVGAGI in the germline V gene (reference sequence). CDR3 protein: CASSLLTGEQETQYF.

The chain uses TRBV7-9 and TRBJ1-1. The length of the CDR3 is 13 residues. Looked up from germline, CDR1 is SEHNR and CDR2 is FQNEAQ (reference sequence). The CDR3 protein is CASSLLVNTEAFF.